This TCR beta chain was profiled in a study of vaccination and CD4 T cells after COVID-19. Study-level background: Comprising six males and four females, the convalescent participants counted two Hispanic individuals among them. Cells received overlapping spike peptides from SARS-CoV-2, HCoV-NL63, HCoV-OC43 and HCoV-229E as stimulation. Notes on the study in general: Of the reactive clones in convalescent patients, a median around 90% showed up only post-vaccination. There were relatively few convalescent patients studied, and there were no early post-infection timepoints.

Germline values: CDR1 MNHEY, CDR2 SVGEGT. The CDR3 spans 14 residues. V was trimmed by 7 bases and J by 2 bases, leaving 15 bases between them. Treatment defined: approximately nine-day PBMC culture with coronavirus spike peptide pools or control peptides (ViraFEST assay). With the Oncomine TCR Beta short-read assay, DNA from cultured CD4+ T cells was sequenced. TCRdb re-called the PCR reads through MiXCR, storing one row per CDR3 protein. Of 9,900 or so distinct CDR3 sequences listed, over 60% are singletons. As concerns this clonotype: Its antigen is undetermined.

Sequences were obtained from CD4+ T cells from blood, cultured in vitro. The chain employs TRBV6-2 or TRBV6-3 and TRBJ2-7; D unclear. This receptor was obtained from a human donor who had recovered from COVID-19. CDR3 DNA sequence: TGTGCCAGCACTAGGTCAGGAGTTACCTACGAGCAGTACTTC. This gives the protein CASTRSGVTYEQYF.